The 15 T cell receptor beta chains in this list originate from one sample, sequenced in a study of shared clonotypes between healthy human individuals. Sequencing was performed with immunoSEQ multiplex PCR; in TCRdb, only in-frame clones are kept and a portion is missing. The top ten clones hold over 1.5% of a sample with some 2.1 million clones, about 94% of them seen once. Naive CD8 cells, CD45RO-negative and positively selected for CCR7, excluded terminally differentiated effector memory CD45RA+ cells. Sequencing was done on a sample of naive CD8+ T cells from PBMCs. The receptors originated from a man aged 18 to 29 in good health. Some clones in this sample may be carry-over from other donors' samples.

This chain uses TRBV5-1 with TRBJ2-7; 8 bases are shared with TRBD1. With V trimmed by 0 bases and J by 5 bases, 4 bases remained unmatched. CDR3 size: 14 residues. Germline V CDR1 and CDR2: SGHRS, YFSETQ. CDR3 sequence: CASSLVSGGDEQYF. Written as DNA, the CDR3 is TGCGCCAGCAGCTTGGTTTCAGGGGGCGACGAGCAGTACTTC.

This chain connects TRBV13 to TRBJ2-7; possible D gene TRBD1, 5 bases. CDR3 length: 13 residues. V dropped 5 bases and J dropped 2 bases, with 10 bases sitting between them. Looked up from germline, CDR1 is PRHDT and CDR2 is FYEKMQ (reference sequence). Here the CDR3 reads CASSTRTPYEQYF. The CDR3 DNA is TGTGCCAGCAGCACCAGGACACCCTACGAGCAGTACTTC.

Only a few counts were recorded for this clone. The chain couples TRBV19 to TRBJ1-1; no clear D. In germline, CDR1 is LNHDA, CDR2 SQIVND (reference sequence). The V gene lost 5 bases and the J gene lost 4 bases, with 17 bases spanning the gap. The CDR3 length is 15 residues. The CDR3 here is CASSAHRMGSTEAFF. As DNA, the CDR3 is TGTGCCAGTAGTGCCCACCGGATGGGGAGCACTGAAGCTTTCTTT.

This rearrangement joins TRBV9 to TRBJ1-2, with a tentative D call TRBD1 (6 bases). The germline gives CDR1 SGDLS, CDR2 YYNGEE. Deletions cut 4 bases from V and 5 bases from J, with 15 bases between. CDR3 length: 14 residues. The CDR3 sequence: CASSPTGKSYGYTF. Written as DNA, the CDR3 is TGTGCCAGCAGCCCTACAGGGAAATCATATGGCTACACCTTC.

The rearrangement joins TRBV27 to TRBJ2-7, with 11 bases matching TRBD1. CDR3 size: 17 residues. V dropped 3 bases and J dropped 2; count of bases not matched to a gene: 9. CDR1 MNHEY and CDR2 SMNVEV come from the germline V gene (reference sequence). The CDR3 protein is CASSFSQPGQGAYEQYF. The DNA for the CDR3 is TGTGCCAGCAGTTTCTCCCAACCGGGACAGGGGGCCTACGAGCAGTACTTC.

The CDR3 loop is CASSPRGLGSYEQYF. CDR3 nucleotide sequence: TGTGCCAGCAGCCCCAGGGGGCTCGGCTCCTACGAGCAGTACTTC. V is TRBV28 and J is TRBJ2-7; the match to TRBD1 covers 8 bases. Per the germline V gene, CDR1 is MDHEN and CDR2 is SYDVKM. The CDR3 runs 15 residues. Trimming took 6 bases from V and 0 from J; bases not matched to a gene: 7.

This chain joins TRBV28 and TRBJ1-2; the D gene is possibly TRBD1 (5 bases). This CDR3 comprises 12 residues. V was shortened by 7 bases and J by 8 bases, with 14 bases between the two germline ends. Germline assignment: CDR1 MDHEN and CDR2 SYDVKM. CDR3 DNA: TGTGCCAGCACCGGGGCGGTGGTGGGCTACACCTTC. It specifies CASTGAVVGYTF.

The J gene is TRBJ1-1, the V gene TRBV2; possible D gene TRBD1, 6 bases. Trimming took 5 bases from V and 2 from J, leaving 15 bases between them. CDR1 SNHLY and CDR2 FYNNEI come from the germline V gene. The CDR3 covers 15 residues. The CDR3 DNA reads as TGTGCCAGCAGTCTGCCGGGGGCGATAAACACTGAAGCTTTCTTT. Amino acids: CASSLPGAINTEAFF.

The CDR3 DNA sequence: TGTGCCAGCAGTTCTATAGCCGAGGGGGACCGGGTAGGGGGCTACACCTTC. Encoded protein: CASSSIAEGDRVGGYTF. This rearrangement joins TRBV28 to TRBJ1-2; possibly TRBD1 for D (6 bases). CDR1 MDHEN and CDR2 SYDVKM come from the germline V gene. The CDR3 loop spans 17 amino acids. The ends were cut back, 4 bases at V and 8 bases at J, with 26 bases in the middle.

The V gene is TRBV14, the J gene TRBJ2-6; D is unclear. The CDR3 has 15 residues. The germline gives CDR1 SGHDN, CDR2 FVKESK. V was shortened by 0 bases and J by 5 bases, with 8 bases between the two germline ends. The DNA for the CDR3 is TGTGCCAGCAGCCAAGAATCCGAGTGGGCCAACGTCCTGACTTTC. It translates to CASSQESEWANVLTF. Filled out from reference TRBV14 and TRBJ2-6, the complete variable domain reads EAGVTQFPSHSVIEKGQTVTLRCDPISGHDNLYWYRRVMGKEIKFLLHFVKESKQDESGMPNNRFLAERTGGTYSTLKVQPAELEDSGVYFCASSQESEWANVLTFGAGSRLTVL.

The chain carries TRBV6-6 and TRBJ2-3, with TRBD2 matching over 8 bases. The CDR3 is 15 amino acids. J lost 6 bases, V lost 5 bases, and 10 bases had no gene match. From germline, CDR1 is MNHNY and CDR2 SVGAGI (reference sequence). CDR3 DNA sequence: TGTGCCAGCAGTCCCTCCAGCGGGAGTAGGGATACGCAGTATTTT. Its protein product is CASSPSSGSRDTQYF.

The chain has TRBV5-6 and TRBJ2-1; possibly TRBD1 for D (6 bases). CDR3 length equals 14 residues. Germline V gene sequence: CDR1 SGHDT, CDR2 YYEEEE. The germline V and J ends were trimmed by 0 bases and 8 bases, with 12 bases remaining between them. CDR3: CASSLARQGYEQFF. DNA for the CDR3: TGTGCCAGCAGCTTGGCCAGGCAGGGGTATGAGCAGTTCTTC.

This clone was seen only once. This chain links TRBV4-1 with TRBJ2-7; 9 bases agree with TRBD1. CDR3 size: 16 residues. V gave up 0 bases and J gave up 1 base; unmatched junction bases: 4. Germline loops: CDR1 MGHRA, CDR2 YSYEKL. This chain's CDR3 is CASSQDHGQGSYEQYF. In nucleotides, the CDR3 is TGCGCCAGCAGCCAAGATCACGGACAGGGGTCCTACGAGCAGTACTTC.

The rearrangement links TRBV5-1 to TRBJ2-1, with TRBD2 as a possible D gene (6 bases). The CDR3 has 15 residues. Germline values: CDR1 SGHRS, CDR2 YFSETQ. V lost 4 bases to trimming and J lost 7 bases, with 18 bases between them. CDR3 nucleotides: TGCGCCAGCAGCCGGGCGGGAAACCTTATAAATGAGCAGTTCTTC. Amino acid sequence: CASSRAGNLINEQFF.

This sequence joins TRBV7-6 and TRBJ1-2; D may be TRBD1 (5 bases). The CDR3 sequence is 13 residues long. The germline gives CDR1 SGHVS, CDR2 FNYEAQ. Trimming removed 1 base at V and 6 bases at J, with 9 bases between. The CDR3 protein is CASSLGGVNGYTF. The CDR3 DNA is TGTGCCAGCAGCTTAGGGGGGGTTAATGGCTACACCTTC.